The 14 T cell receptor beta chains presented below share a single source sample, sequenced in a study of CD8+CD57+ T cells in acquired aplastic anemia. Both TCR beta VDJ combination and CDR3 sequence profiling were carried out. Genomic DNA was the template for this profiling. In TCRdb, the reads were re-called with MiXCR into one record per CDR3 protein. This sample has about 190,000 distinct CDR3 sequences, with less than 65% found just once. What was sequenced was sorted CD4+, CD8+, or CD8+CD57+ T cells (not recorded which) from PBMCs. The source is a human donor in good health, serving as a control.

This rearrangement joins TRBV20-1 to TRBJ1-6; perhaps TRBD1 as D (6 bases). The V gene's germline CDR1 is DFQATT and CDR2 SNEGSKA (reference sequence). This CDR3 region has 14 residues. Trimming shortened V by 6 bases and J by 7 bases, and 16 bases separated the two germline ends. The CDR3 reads CSAPRPGGNSPLHF. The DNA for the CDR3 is TGCAGTGCGCCACGACCGGGGGGCAATTCACCCCTCCACTTT.

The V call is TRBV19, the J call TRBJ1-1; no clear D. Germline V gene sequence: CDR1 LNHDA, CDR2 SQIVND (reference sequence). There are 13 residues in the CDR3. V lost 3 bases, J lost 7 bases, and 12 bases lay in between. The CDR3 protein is CASSMFVGIEAFF. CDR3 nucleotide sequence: TGTGCCAGTAGTATGTTTGTGGGAATTGAAGCTTTCTTT.

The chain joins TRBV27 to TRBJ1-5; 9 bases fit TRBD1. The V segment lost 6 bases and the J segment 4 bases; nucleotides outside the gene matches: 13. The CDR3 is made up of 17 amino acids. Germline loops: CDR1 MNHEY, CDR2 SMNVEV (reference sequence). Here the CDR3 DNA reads TGTGCCAGCAGCTACCAATATTCCGGGACAGGGAATCAGCCCCAGCATTTT. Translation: CASSYQYSGTGNQPQHF.

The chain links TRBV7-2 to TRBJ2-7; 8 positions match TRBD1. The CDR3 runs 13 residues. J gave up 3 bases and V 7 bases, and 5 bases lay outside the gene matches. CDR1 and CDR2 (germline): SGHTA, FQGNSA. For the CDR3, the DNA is TGTGCCAGCACCCTCACAGGGGGCTACGAGCAGTACTTC. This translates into CASTLTGGYEQYF.

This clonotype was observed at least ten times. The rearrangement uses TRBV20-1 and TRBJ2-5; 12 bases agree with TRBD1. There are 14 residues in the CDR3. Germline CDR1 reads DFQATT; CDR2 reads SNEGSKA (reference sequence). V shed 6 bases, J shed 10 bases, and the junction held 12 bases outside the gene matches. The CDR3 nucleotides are TGCAGTGCGGCCGGGACAGGGGGCGCGGGGAGCCAGTACTTC. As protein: CSAAGTGGAGSQYF.

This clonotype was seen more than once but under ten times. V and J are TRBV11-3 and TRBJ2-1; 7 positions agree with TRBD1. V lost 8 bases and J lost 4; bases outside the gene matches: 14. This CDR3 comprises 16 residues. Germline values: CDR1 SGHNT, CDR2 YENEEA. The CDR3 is CASSGLGTEFYNEQFF. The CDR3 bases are TGTGCCAGCTCAGGTTTGGGGACAGAATTTTACAATGAGCAGTTCTTC.

The chain's CDR3 is CASTPGNEKLFF. The CDR3 nucleotides read TGTGCCAGCACCCCGGGAAATGAAAAACTGTTTTTT. The chain has TRBV6-6 and TRBJ1-4; D gene uncertain. This CDR3 has 12 residues. V gave up 7 bases and J gave up 5 bases, with 8 bases separating them. Germline values: CDR1 MNHNY, CDR2 SVGAGI (reference sequence).

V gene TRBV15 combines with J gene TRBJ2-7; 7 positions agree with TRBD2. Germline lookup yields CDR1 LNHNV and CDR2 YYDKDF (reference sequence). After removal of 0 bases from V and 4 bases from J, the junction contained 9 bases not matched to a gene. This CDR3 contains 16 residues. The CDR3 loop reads CATSRDYGTNRYEQYF. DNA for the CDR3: TGTGCCACCAGCAGAGATTACGGGACTAATAGGTACGAGCAGTACTTC.

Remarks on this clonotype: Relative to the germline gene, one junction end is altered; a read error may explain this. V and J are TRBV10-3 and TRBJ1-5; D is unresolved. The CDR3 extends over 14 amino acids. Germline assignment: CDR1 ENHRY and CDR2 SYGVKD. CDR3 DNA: TGTGCCAGCAGATACCTATCTGGCAACCAGCCCCAGCATTTT. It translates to CASRYLSGNQPQHF.

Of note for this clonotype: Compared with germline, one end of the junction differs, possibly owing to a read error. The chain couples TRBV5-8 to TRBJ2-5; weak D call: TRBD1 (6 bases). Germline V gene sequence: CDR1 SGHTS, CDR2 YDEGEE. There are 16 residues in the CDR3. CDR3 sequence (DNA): TGTGCCAGCAGCTTAGGACAGACGCCTCCCCAAGAGACCCTGTACTTC. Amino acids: CASSLGQTPPQETLYF.

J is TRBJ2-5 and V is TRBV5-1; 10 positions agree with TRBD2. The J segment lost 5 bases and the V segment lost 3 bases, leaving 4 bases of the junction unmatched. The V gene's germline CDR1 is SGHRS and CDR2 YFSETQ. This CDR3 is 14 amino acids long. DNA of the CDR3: TGCGCCAGCAGCTGGGGGGGACTAGCGGAGACCCAGTACTTC. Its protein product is CASSWGGLAETQYF.

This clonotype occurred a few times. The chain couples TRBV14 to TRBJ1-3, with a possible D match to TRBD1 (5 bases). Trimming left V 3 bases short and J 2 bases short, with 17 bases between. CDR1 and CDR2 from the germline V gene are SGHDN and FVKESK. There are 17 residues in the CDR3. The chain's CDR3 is CASSQTSGGKAGNTIYF. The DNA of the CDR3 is TGTGCCAGCAGCCAGACTAGCGGGGGGAAGGCTGGAAACACCATATATTTT.

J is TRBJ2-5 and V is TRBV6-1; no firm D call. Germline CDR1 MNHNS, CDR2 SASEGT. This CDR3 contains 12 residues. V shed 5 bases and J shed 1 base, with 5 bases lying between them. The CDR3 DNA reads TGTGCCAGCAGTTACTCCCAAGAGACCCAGTACTTC. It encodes CASSYSQETQYF.

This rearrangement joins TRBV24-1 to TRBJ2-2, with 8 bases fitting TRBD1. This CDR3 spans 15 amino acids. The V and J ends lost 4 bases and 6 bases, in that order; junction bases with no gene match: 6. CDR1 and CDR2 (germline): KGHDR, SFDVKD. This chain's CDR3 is CATSEVDRVSGELFF. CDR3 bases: TGTGCCACCAGTGAGGTGGACAGGGTATCCGGGGAGCTGTTTTTT.